Shown below are 2 T cell receptor beta chains from a single sample sequenced in a study of blood T cell repertoires in COVID-19. The assay was immunoSEQ multiplex PCR, and TCRdb's table has in-frame clones only and misses some. The profile shows over 65,000 clones, 80% to 90% of them singletons. The sample was peripheral blood. These receptors originate from a human donor in a cohort sampled during active COVID-19.

CDR3 region: CASRVQSKDTEAFF. CDR3 DNA sequence: TGTGCCAGCAGGGTACAGAGCAAGGACACTGAAGCTTTCTTT. The gene calls are TRBV6-6 and TRBJ1-1; D remains ambiguous. V was pared by 6 bases and J by 3 bases, with 14 bases between. Germline V gene data show CDR1 as MNHNY and CDR2 as SVGAGI (reference sequence). This CDR3 is 14 amino acids long.

The CDR3 here is CASSTGSRSAYTF. CDR3 nucleotides: TGTGCCAGCAGTACAGGGTCTAGGAGCGCCTACACCTTC. The chain uses TRBV28 and TRBJ1-2; the D gene is possibly TRBD1 (6 bases). Trimming shortened V by 5 bases and J by 10 bases, and 17 bases separated the two germline ends. The CDR3 is 13 amino acids. Germline CDR1 and CDR2: MDHEN and SYDVKM.